This is a list of T cell receptor beta chains from one sample in a study of identical twins. TCRdb called the 5' RACE reads again in MiXCR, with one record for every CDR3 protein. The sample lists about 490,000 distinct CDR3 sequences, roughly 15% occurring once. This sample also belongs to another study, concerning yellow fever vaccine responses in identical twins.

Sequencing was done on a sample of CD4+ T cells sorted from blood. The receptors were sampled from a woman aged 18-30 years in good health. Each CDR3 is given with its conserved first and last residue. D genes are given only for firm matches. Part of the rows lack a size; the others show once, few, many or a class for expanded clones.

clone_size | j_call | d_call | v_call | cdr3_aa | cdr3_nt
. | TRBJ2-1 | TRBD2 | TRBV12-3/TRBV12-4 | CASSSGLAGGQTYNEQFF | TGTGCCAGCAGTTCCGGACTAGCGGGAGGACAGACCTACAATGAGCAGTTCTTC
few | TRBJ2-1 | . | TRBV2 | CASSDLSLGQFF | TGTGCCAGCAGTGACTTAAGCTTAGGGCAGTTCTTC
many | TRBJ2-3 | TRBD2 | TRBV10-3 | CAISESLTSRGSQYF | TGTGCCATCAGTGAGTCGCTGACTAGCCGGGGTTCGCAGTATTTT
few | TRBJ2-7 | . | TRBV7-9 | CASSFGTPQQYF | TGTGCCAGCAGCTTTGGTACCCCCCAGCAGTACTTC
few | TRBJ2-1 | TRBD2 | TRBV6-5 | CASSSAGGYNEQFF | TGTGCCAGCAGTTCAGCGGGAGGGTACAATGAGCAGTTCTTC
few | TRBJ2-3 | . | TRBV20-1 | CSADGGQTSSTDTQYF | TGCAGTGCTGACGGGGGGCAGACATCTAGCACAGATACGCAGTATTTT
. | TRBJ2-5 | TRBD2 | TRBV29-1 | CSLGLAQETQYF | TGCAGCTTGGGACTAGCGCAAGAGACCCAGTACTTC
few | TRBJ2-1 | . | TRBV18 | CASSPNSRMNHEQFF | TGTGCCAGCTCACCAAATTCGCGGATGAACCATGAGCAGTTCTTC
many | TRBJ2-1 | . | TRBV7-2 | CASSYGRSRYFEQFF | TGTGCCAGCAGCTATGGACGGTCCCGTTATTTTGAGCAGTTCTTC
many | TRBJ2-2 | . | TRBV7-3 | CASSSQRVGELFF | TGTGCCAGCAGCTCCCAGCGGGTCGGGGAGCTGTTTTTT
. | TRBJ2-7 | TRBD1 | TRBV28 | CASSSGDRRGYEQYF | TGTGCCAGCAGTTCTGGGGACAGGAGGGGCTACGAGCAGTACTTC
. | TRBJ2-1 | . | TRBV21-1 | CASSKEGGYNEQFF | TGTGCCAGCAGCAAAGAGGGAGGATACAATGAGCAGTTCTTC
few | TRBJ1-5 | . | TRBV7-2 | CASSLDPSKQPQHF | TGTGCCAGCAGCTTAGACCCCTCAAAGCAGCCCCAGCATTTT
. | TRBJ2-1 | . | TRBV20-1 | CSARDLGDQFF | TGCAGTGCTAGAGATCTCGGGGATCAGTTCTTC
. | TRBJ2-1 | . | TRBV20-1 | CSASHPTRYEQFF | TGCAGTGCTAGTCACCCCACCCGGTATGAGCAGTTCTTC
. | TRBJ2-2 | . | TRBV7-2 | CASSLVPANTGELFF | TGTGCCAGCAGCTTAGTACCTGCGAACACCGGGGAGCTGTTTTTT